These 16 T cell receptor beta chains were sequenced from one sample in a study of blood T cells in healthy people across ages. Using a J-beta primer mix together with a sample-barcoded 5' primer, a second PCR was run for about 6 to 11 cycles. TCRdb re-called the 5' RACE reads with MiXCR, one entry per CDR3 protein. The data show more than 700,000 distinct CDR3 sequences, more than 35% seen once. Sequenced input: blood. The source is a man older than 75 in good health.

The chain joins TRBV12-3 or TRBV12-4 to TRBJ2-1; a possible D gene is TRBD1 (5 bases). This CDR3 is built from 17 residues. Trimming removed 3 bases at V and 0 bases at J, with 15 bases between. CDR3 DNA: TGTGCCAGCAGTTTTTCATACGTAGGGGACTCCTACAATGAGCAGTTCTTC. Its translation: CASSFSYVGDSYNEQFF.

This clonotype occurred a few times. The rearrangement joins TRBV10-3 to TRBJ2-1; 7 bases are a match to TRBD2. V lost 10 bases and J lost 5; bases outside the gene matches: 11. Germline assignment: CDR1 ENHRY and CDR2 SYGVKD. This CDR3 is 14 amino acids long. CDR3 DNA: TGTGCCACGAGAAGGACTAGTGATAACAATGAGCAGTTCTTC. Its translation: CATRRTSDNNEQFF.

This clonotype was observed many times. The chain's CDR3 is CSARDDFAGSYEQYF. The CDR3 nucleotides are TGCAGTGCTAGAGATGACTTTGCGGGATCCTACGAGCAGTACTTC. The chain has TRBV20-1 and TRBJ2-7; a possible D gene is TRBD2 (6 bases). V lost 0 bases, J lost 1 base, and 13 bases lay in between. This CDR3 is built from 15 residues. Germline values: CDR1 DFQATT, CDR2 SNEGSKA (reference sequence).

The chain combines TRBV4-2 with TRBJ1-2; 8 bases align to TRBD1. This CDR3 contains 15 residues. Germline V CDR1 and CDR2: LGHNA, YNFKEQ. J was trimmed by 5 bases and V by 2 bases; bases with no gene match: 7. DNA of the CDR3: TGTGCCAGCAGCCAAACAGGGGGTCTTGAGTATGGCTACACCTTC. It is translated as CASSQTGGLEYGYTF.

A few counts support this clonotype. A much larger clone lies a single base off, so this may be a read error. The CDR3 DNA reads TGTGCCAGCAGTGCCTTGAACAGCGGGGAGCTGTTTTTT. It encodes CASSALNSGELFF. The J gene is TRBJ2-2, the V gene TRBV25-1; D remains unclear. CDR3 length equals 13 residues. In germline, CDR1 is MGHDK, CDR2 SYGVNS.

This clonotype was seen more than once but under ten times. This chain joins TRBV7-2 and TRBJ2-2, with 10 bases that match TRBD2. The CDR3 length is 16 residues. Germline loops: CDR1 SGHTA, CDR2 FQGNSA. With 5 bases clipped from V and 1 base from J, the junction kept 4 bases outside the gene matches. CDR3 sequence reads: CASSPPSGRNTGELFF. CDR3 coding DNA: TGTGCCAGCAGCCCACCTAGCGGGAGGAACACCGGGGAGCTGTTTTTT.

The CDR3 protein is CASSPRQALNNEQFF. The CDR3 nucleotides are TGTGCCAGCAGCCCACGACAGGCTCTCAACAATGAGCAGTTCTTC. This chain uses TRBV3-1 with TRBJ2-1; perhaps TRBD1 as D (6 bases). Germline V CDR1 and CDR2: LGHDT, YNNKEL (reference sequence). Trimming took off 4 bases at V and 5 bases at J, with 15 bases between the two ends. This CDR3 spans 15 amino acids.

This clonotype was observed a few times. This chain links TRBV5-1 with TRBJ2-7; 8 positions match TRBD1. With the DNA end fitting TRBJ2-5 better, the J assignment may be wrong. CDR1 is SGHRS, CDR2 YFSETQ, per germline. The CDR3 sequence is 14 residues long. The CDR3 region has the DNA TGCGCCAGCAGCTTCGGGACAGGATTAGAGACCCAGTACTTC. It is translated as CASSFGTGLETQYF.

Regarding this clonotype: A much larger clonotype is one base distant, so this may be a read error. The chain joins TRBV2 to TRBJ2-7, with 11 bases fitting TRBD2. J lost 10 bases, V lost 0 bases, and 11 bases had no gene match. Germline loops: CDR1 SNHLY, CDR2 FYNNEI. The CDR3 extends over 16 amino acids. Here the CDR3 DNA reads TGTGCCAGCAGTGAAGCTCTAGCGGGAGGTCGAGAGATCCAGTACTTC. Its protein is CASSEALAGGREIQYF.

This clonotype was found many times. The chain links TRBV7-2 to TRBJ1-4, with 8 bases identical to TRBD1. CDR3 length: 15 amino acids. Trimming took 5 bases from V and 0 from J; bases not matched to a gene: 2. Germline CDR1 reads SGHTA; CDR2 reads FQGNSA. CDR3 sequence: CASSPTGATNEKLFF. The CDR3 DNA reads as TGTGCCAGCAGCCCGACAGGGGCAACTAATGAAAAACTGTTTTTT.

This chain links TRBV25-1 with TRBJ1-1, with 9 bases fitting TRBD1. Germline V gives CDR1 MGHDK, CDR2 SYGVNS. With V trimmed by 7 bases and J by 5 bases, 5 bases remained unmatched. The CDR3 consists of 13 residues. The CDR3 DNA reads TGTGCCAGCACTCGACAGGGGGTTACTGAAGCTTTCTTT. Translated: CASTRQGVTEAFF.

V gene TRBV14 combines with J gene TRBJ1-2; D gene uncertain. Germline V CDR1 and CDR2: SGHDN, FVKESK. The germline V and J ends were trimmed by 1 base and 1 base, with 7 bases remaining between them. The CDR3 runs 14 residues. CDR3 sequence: CASSQVRGNYGYTF. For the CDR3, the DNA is TGTGCCAGCAGCCAAGTACGGGGTAACTATGGCTACACCTTC.

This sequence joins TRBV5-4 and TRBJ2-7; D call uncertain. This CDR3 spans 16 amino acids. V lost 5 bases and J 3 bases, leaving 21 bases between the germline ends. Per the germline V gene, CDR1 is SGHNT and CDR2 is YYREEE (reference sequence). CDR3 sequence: CASRDQKSGLLYEQYF. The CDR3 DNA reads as TGTGCCAGCAGGGACCAAAAATCAGGCTTACTCTACGAGCAGTACTTC.

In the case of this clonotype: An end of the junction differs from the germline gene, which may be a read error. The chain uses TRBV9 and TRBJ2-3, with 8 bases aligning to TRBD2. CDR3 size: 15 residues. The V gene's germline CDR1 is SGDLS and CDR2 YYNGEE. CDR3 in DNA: TGTGCCAGCAGCGTAGAGCGGGAGTGGGCAGATATGCAGTATTTT. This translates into CASSVEREWADMQYF.

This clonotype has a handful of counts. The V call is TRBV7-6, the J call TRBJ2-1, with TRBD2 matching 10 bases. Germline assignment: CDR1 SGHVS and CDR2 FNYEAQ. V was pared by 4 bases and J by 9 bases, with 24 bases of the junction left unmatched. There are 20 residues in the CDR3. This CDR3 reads CASSSRQGLFLAGVSVEQFF. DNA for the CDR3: TGTGCCAGCAGCTCCCGACAGGGGCTTTTTCTAGCGGGAGTAAGTGTTGAGCAGTTCTTC.

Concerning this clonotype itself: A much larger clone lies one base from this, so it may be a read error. CDR3 nucleotide sequence: TGCAGTGCTAAAAACCTACTGAGGGCAACAGGGGGACCGATCGAGCAGTTCTTC. This encodes CSAKNLLRATGGPIEQFF. The genes are TRBV20-1 and TRBJ2-1; 8 bases are a match to TRBD1. CDR3 length: 18 amino acids. The V and J ends lost 4 bases and 10 bases, in that order; junction bases with no gene match: 24. Germline CDR1 reads DFQATT; CDR2 reads SNEGSKA (reference sequence).